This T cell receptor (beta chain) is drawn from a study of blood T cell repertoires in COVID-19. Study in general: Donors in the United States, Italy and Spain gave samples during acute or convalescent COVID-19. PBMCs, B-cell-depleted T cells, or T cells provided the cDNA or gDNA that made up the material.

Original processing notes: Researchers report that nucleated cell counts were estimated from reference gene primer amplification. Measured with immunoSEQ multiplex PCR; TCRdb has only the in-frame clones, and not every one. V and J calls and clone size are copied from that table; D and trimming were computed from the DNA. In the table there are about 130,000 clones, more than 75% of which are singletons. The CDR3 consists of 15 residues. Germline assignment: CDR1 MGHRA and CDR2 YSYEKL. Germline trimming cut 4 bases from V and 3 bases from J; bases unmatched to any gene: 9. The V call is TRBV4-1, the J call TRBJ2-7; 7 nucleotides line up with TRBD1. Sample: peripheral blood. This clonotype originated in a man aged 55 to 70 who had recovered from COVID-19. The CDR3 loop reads CASSRETGRIYEQYF. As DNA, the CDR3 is TGCGCCAGCAGCCGGGAGACAGGGAGAATCTACGAGCAGTACTTC.